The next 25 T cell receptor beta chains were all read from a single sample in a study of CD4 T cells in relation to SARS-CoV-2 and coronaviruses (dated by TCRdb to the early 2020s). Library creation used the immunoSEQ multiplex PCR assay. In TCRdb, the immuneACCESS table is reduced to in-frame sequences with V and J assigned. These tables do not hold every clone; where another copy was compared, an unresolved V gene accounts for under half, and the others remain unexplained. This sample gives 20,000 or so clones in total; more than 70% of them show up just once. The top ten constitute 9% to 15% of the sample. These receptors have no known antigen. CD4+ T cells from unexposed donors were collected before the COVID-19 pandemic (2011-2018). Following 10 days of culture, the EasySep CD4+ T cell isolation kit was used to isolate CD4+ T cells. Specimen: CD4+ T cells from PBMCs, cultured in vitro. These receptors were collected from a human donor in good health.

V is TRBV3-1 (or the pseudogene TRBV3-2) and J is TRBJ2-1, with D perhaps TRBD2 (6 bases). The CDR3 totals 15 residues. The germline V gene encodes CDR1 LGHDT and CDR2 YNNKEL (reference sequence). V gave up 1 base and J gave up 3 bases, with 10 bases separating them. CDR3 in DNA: TGTGCCAGCAGCCAAGCGGGGACTGTCTACAATGAGCAGTTCTTC. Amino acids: CASSQAGTVYNEQFF.

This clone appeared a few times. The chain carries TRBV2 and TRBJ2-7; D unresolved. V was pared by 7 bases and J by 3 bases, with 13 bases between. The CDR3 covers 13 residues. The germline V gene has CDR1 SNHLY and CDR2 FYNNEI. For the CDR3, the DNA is TGTGCCAGCATTCGGCGCGGTAACTACGAGCAGTACTTC. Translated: CASIRRGNYEQYF.

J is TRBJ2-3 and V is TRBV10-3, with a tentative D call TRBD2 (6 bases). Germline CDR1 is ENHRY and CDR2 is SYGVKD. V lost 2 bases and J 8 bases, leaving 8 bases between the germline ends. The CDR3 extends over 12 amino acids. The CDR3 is CAISERGSTQYF. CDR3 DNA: TGTGCCATCAGTGAGCGGGGGAGTACGCAGTATTTT.

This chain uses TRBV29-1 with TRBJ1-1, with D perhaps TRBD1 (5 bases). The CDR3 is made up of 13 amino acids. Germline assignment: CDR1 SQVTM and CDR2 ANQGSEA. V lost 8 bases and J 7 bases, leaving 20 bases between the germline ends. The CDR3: CSPRLEGKLEAFF. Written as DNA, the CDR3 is TGCAGCCCCCGGCTTGAGGGGAAGCTTGAAGCTTTCTTT.

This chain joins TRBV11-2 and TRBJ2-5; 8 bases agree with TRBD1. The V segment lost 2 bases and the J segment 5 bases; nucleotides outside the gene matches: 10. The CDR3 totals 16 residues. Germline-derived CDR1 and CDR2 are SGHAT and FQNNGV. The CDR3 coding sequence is TGTGCCAGCAGCTTATTTGGGGCCAGGGGGCCTGAGACCCAGTACTTC. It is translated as CASSLFGARGPETQYF.

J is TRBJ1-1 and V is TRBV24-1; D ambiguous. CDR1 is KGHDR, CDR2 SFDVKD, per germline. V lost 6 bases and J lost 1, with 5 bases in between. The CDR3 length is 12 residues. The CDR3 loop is CATSQENTEAFF. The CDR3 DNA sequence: TGTGCCACCAGTCAGGAGAACACTGAAGCTTTCTTT.

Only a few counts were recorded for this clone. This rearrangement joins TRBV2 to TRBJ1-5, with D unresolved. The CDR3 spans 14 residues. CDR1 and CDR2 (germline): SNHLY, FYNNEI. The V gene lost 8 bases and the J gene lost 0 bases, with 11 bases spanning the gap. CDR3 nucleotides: TGTGCCAGCCTAGAGAGAAATAGCAATCAGCCCCAGCATTTT. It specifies CASLERNSNQPQHF. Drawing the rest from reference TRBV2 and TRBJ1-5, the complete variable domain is EPEVTQTPSHQVTQMGQEVILRCVPISNHLYFYWYRQILGQKVEFLVSFYNNEISEKSEIFDDQFSVERPDGSNFTLKIRSTKLEDSAMYFCASLERNSNQPQHFGDGTRLSIL.

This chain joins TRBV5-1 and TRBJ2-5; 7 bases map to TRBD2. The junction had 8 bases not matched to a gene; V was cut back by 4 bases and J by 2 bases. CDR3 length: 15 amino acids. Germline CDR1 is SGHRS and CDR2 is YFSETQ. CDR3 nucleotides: TGCGCCAGCAGCCCGGGGGGTGGCGGTCAAGAGACCCAGTACTTC. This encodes CASSPGGGGQETQYF.

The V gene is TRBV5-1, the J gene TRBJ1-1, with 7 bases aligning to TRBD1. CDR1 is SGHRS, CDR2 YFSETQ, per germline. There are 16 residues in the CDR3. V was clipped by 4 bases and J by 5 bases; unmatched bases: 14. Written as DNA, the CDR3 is TGCGCCAGCAGCACTGCCCGGACAGGCGGGAAGACTGAAGCTTTCTTT. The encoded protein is CASSTARTGGKTEAFF.

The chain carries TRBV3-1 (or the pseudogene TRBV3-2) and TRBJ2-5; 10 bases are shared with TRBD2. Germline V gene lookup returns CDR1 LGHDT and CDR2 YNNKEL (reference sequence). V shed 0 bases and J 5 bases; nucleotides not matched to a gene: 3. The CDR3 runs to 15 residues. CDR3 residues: CASSQELAGRETQYF. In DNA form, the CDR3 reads TGTGCCAGCAGCCAAGAACTAGCGGGAAGGGAGACCCAGTACTTC.

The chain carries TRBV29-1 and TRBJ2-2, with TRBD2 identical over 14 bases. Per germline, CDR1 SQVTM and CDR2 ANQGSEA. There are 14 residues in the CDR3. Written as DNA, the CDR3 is TGCAGTGCTGGGACTAGCGGGAGCGTCGGGGAGCTGTTTTTT. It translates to CSAGTSGSVGELFF.

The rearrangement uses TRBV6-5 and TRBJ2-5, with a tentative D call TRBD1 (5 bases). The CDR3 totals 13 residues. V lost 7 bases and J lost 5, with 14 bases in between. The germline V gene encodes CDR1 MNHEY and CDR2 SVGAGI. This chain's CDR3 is CASTWAGSETQYF. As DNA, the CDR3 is TGTGCCAGCACCTGGGCAGGGTCGGAGACCCAGTACTTC.

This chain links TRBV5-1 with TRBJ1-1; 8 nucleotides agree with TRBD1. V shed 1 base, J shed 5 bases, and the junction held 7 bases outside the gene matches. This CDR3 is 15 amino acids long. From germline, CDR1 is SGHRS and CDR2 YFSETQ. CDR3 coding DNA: TGCGCCAGCAGCTTGCTCGGACAGGGAAAGACTGAAGCTTTCTTT. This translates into CASSLLGQGKTEAFF.

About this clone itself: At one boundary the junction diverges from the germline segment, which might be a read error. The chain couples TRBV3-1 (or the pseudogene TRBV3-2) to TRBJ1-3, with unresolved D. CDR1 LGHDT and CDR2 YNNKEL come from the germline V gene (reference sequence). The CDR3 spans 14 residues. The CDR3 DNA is TGTGCCAGCAGCCTTCGCCTTAGTGGAGACACCATATATTTT. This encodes CASSLRLSGDTIYF.

The chain's CDR3 is CAWSVLDIMNTEAFF. The CDR3 nucleotides are TGTGCCTGGAGTGTACTTGACATAATGAACACTGAAGCTTTCTTT. V is TRBV30 and J is TRBJ1-1; D gene unclear. Looked up from germline, CDR1 is GTSNPN and CDR2 is SVGIG (reference sequence). Trimming removed 0 bases at V and 0 bases at J, with 11 bases between. The CDR3 consists of 15 residues.

The DNA of the CDR3 is TGTGCCAGCACTCCTCGCTCCCCGGGCCTAGGTAGGTCCCAGCATTTT. Its translation is CASTPRSPGLGRSQHF. The chain has TRBV28 and TRBJ1-5, with D uncertain. V lost 7 bases and J lost 11, with 27 bases in between. Germline-derived CDR1 and CDR2 are MDHEN and SYDVKM. The CDR3 runs to 16 residues.

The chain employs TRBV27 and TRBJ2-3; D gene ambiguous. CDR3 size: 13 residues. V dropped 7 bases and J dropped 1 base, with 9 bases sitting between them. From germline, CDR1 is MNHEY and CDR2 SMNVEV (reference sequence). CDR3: CASTDLRTDTQYF. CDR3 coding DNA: TGTGCCAGCACCGACCTCCGCACAGATACGCAGTATTTT.

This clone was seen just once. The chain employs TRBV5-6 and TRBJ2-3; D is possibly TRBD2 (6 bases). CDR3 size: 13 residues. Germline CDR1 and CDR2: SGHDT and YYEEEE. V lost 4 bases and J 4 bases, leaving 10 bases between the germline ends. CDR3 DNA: TGTGCCAGCAGCCTTAGCGGCCCAGATACGCAGTATTTT. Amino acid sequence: CASSLSGPDTQYF.

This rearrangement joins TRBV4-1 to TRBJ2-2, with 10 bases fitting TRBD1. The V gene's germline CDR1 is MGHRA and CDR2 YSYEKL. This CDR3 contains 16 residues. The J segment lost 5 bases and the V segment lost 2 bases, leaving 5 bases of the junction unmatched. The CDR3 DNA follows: TGCGCCAGCAGCCAAAGCCCGGGACAGGGGACCGGGGAGCTGTTTTTT. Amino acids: CASSQSPGQGTGELFF.

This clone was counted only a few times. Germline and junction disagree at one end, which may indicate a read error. The CDR3 is CASSEGARTDTQYF. In DNA form, the CDR3 reads TGTGCCAGTAGTGAAGGGGCGCGTACAGATACGCAGTATTTT. The chain couples TRBV6-1 to TRBJ2-3, with D possibly TRBD1 on 5 matching bases. Germline V gene sequence: CDR1 MNHNS, CDR2 SASEGT. The CDR3 has 14 amino acids.

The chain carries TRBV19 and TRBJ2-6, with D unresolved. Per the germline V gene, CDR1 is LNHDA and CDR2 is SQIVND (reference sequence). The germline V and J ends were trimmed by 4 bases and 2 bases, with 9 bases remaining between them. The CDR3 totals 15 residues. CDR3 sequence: CASSTQATGANVLTF. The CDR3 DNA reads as TGTGCCAGTAGTACTCAGGCCACTGGGGCCAACGTCCTGACTTTC.

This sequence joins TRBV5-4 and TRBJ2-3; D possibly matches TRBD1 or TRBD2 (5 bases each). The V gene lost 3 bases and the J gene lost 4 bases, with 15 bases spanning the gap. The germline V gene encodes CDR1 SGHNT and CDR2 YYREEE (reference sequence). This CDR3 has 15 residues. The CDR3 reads CASSSGTPKADTQYF. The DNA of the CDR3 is TGTGCCAGCAGCTCCGGGACCCCCAAGGCAGATACGCAGTATTTT.

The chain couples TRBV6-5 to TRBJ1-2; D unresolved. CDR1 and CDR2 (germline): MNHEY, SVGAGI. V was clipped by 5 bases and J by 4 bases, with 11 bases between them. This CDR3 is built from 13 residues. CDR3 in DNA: TGTGCCAGCAGTCAAAGTTGGGGCTATGGCTACACCTTC. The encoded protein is CASSQSWGYGYTF.

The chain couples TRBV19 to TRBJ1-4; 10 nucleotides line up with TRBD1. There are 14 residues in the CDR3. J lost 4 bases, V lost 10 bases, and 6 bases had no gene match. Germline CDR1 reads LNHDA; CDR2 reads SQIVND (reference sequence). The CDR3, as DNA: TGTGCCACCGGGTGGACAGGGGGTAATGAAAAACTGTTTTTT. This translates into CATGWTGGNEKLFF.

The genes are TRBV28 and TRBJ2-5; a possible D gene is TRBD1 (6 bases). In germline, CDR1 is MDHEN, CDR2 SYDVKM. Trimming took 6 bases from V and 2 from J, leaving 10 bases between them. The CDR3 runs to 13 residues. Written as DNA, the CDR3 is TGTGCCAGCAGCCCTAGGGGGCAAGAGACCCAGTACTTC. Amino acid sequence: CASSPRGQETQYF.